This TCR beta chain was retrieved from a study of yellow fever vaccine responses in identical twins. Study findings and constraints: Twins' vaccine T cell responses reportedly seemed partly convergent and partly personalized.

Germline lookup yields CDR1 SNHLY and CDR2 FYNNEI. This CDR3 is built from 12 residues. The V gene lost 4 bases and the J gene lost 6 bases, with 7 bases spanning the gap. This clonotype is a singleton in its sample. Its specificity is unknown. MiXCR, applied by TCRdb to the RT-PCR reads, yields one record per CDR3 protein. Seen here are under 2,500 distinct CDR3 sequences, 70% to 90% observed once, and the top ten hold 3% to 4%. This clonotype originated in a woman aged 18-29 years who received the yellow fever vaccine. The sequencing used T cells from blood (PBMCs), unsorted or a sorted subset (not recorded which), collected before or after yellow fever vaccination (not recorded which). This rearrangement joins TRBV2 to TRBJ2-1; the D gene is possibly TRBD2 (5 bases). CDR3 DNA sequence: TGTGCCAGCAGTGGGACTCCCAATGAGCAGTTCTTC. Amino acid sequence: CASSGTPNEQFF.